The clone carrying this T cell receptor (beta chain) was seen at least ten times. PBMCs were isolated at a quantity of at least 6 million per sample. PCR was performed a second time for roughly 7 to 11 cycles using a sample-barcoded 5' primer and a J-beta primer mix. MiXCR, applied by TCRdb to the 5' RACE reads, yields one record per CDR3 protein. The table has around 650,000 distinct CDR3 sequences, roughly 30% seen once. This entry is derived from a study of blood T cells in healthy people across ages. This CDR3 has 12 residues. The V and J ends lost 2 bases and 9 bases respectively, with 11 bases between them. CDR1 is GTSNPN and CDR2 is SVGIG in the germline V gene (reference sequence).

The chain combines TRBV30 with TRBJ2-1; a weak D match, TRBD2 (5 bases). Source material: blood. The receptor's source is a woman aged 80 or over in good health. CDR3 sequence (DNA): TGTGCCTGGAGTATGACTATGACTGAGCAGTTCTTC. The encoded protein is CAWSMTMTEQFF.